The 18 T cell receptor beta chains below all came from one sample that was sequenced in a study of T cell responses to AZD1222 COVID-19 vaccine. The table came from immunoSEQ multiplex PCR; TCRdb's copy has only in-frame clones and leaves some out. Here the sample spans under 95,000 clones, approximately 89% being singletons. Specimen: peripheral blood, collected on day 0 of AZD1222 vaccination. These receptors originate from an adult in good health.

The chain couples TRBV10-3 to TRBJ1-5; TRBD1 might be the D (6 bases). The ends were cut back, 3 bases at V and 5 bases at J, with 11 bases in the middle. The CDR3 is 14 amino acids. CDR1 and CDR2 (germline): ENHRY, SYGVKD. Here the CDR3 DNA reads TGTGCCATCAGTGAAGGACAGATCTATCAGCCCCAGCATTTT. Translation: CAISEGQIYQPQHF.

The chain is built from TRBV7-9 and TRBJ2-2; 8 positions match TRBD1. The CDR3 runs 15 residues. Germline V gene data show CDR1 as SEHNR and CDR2 as FQNEAQ (reference sequence). V shed 2 bases, J shed 4 bases, and the junction held 3 bases outside the gene matches. CDR3 sequence reads: CASSLRTGTTGELFF. The CDR3 nucleotides are TGTGCCAGCAGCTTACGGACAGGGACCACCGGGGAGCTGTTTTTT.

V and J are TRBV9 and TRBJ2-1, with TRBD2 matching over 13 bases. This CDR3 has 16 residues. V lost 4 bases and J lost 7; bases outside the gene matches: 8. Germline V CDR1 and CDR2: SGDLS, YYNGEE. CDR3 sequence: CASSPLAGGPLNEQFF. In DNA, the CDR3 is TGTGCCAGCAGCCCACTAGCGGGAGGGCCTTTAAATGAGCAGTTCTTC. The complete variable domain, with remaining parts taken from reference TRBV9 and TRBJ2-1, reads DSGVTQTPKHLITATGQRVTLRCSPRSGDLSVYWYQQSLDQGLQFLIQYYNGEERAKGNILERFSAQQFPDLHSELNLSSLELGDSALYFCASSPLAGGPLNEQFFGPGTRLTVL.

The rearrangement uses TRBV27 and TRBJ2-1; no clear D. This CDR3 is 14 amino acids long. CDR1 is MNHEY and CDR2 is SMNVEV in the germline V gene (reference sequence). Trimming removed 0 bases at V and 4 bases at J, with 7 bases between. CDR3 sequence: CASSLSSRYNEQFF. The CDR3 nucleotides are TGTGCCAGCAGTTTATCGTCTAGATACAATGAGCAGTTCTTC.

The chain recombines TRBV6-5 with TRBJ2-1, with a possible D match to TRBD2 (5 bases). The germline V and J ends were trimmed by 3 bases and 0 bases, with 9 bases remaining between them. Germline V gene sequence: CDR1 MNHEY, CDR2 SVGAGI. The CDR3 extends over 15 amino acids. CDR3 loop: CASSYRRSSYNEQFF. CDR3 DNA: TGTGCCAGCAGTTATCGGAGGAGCTCCTACAATGAGCAGTTCTTC.

This chain links TRBV3-1 (or the pseudogene TRBV3-2) with TRBJ2-7, with D tentatively TRBD1 (5 bases). The CDR3 is 13 residues long. Trimming removed 3 bases at V and 2 bases at J, with 8 bases between. Germline V CDR1 and CDR2: LGHDT, YNNKEL (reference sequence). The CDR3 loop is CASSQRQTYEQYF. Written as DNA, the CDR3 is TGTGCCAGCAGCCAGAGACAGACCTACGAGCAGTACTTC.

The chain joins TRBV5-5 to TRBJ1-4; D is possibly TRBD1 (5 bases). This CDR3 comprises 15 residues. Trimming pared 1 base from V and 4 bases from J, leaving 11 bases between. CDR1 is SGHKS, CDR2 YYEKEE, per germline (reference sequence). DNA for the CDR3: TGTGCCAGCAGCTTGTCGGGGCAGGGTAATGAAAAACTGTTTTTT. This translates into CASSLSGQGNEKLFF.

The chain combines TRBV28 with TRBJ1-2; D gene uncertain. Germline V gene data show CDR1 as MDHEN and CDR2 as SYDVKM. V lost 1 base to trimming and J lost 1 base, with 4 bases between them. The CDR3 totals 13 residues. The CDR3 reads CASSLSVNYGYTF. The CDR3 nucleotides are TGTGCCAGCAGTTTATCCGTTAACTATGGCTACACCTTC.

This clone occurred a few times. The rearrangement links TRBV14 to TRBJ1-6, with D possibly TRBD1 on 5 matching bases. V lost 1 base, J lost 6 bases, and 7 bases lay in between. The CDR3 length is 14 residues. The germline gives CDR1 SGHDN, CDR2 FVKESK. CDR3: CASSQGQSNSPLHF. CDR3 coding DNA: TGTGCCAGCAGCCAAGGACAGAGTAATTCACCCCTCCACTTT.

The chain is built from TRBV6-5 and TRBJ1-5; no clear D. Germline V gives CDR1 MNHEY, CDR2 SVGAGI. The CDR3 extends over 15 amino acids. V lost 2 bases and J lost 0, with 8 bases in between. The CDR3, as DNA: TGTGCCAGCAGTTACAGCAGAAATAGCAATCAGCCCCAGCATTTT. Amino acid sequence: CASSYSRNSNQPQHF.

This sequence joins TRBV6-5 and TRBJ1-2, with D unresolved. Per germline, CDR1 MNHEY and CDR2 SVGAGI. This CDR3 is built from 11 residues. The germline V and J ends were trimmed by 4 bases and 7 bases, with 7 bases remaining between them. The CDR3 DNA follows: TGTGCCAGCAGTTCAGGACCTGGCTACACCTTC. This sequence encodes CASSSGPGYTF.

The J gene is TRBJ1-4, the V gene TRBV19; D gene unclear. V lost 3 bases, J lost 7 bases, and 12 bases lay in between. From germline, CDR1 is LNHDA and CDR2 SQIVND (reference sequence). This CDR3 comprises 14 residues. The chain's CDR3 is CASSMREGGEKLFF. The CDR3 DNA reads as TGTGCCAGTAGTATGCGGGAGGGAGGTGAAAAACTGTTTTTT.

The CDR3 coding sequence is TGTGCCAGCAGCGGGGTGCCCCAACGGGGTACTGAAGCTTTCTTT. It codes for CASSGVPQRGTEAFF. The V call is TRBV7-2, the J call TRBJ1-1; no clear D. CDR1 and CDR2 (germline): SGHTA, FQGNSA. Trimming took 5 bases from V and 5 from J, leaving 18 bases between them. This CDR3 is 15 amino acids long.

There are a few counts of this clone. This chain links TRBV30 with TRBJ2-1; 13 bases match TRBD2. Germline CDR1 is GTSNPN and CDR2 is SVGIG (reference sequence). V lost 4 bases and J lost 7; bases outside the gene matches: 7. The CDR3 runs to 15 residues. CDR3 in DNA: TGTGCCTGGACCGAGACTAGCGGGAGGTCGAATGAGCAGTTCTTC. This codes for CAWTETSGRSNEQFF. The entire variable domain, with the rest obtained from reference TRBV30 and TRBJ2-1, is as follows: SQTIHQWPATLVQPVGSPLSLECTVEGTSNPNLYWYRQAAGRGLQLLFYSVGIGQISSEVPQNLSASRPQDRQFILSSKKLLLSDSGFYLCAWTETSGRSNEQFFGPGTRLTVL.

The chain recombines TRBV19 with TRBJ1-5, with D perhaps matching TRBD1 (6 bases). Trimming removed 2 bases from V and 2 bases from J, with 10 bases in between. From germline, CDR1 is LNHDA and CDR2 SQIVND (reference sequence). The CDR3 spans 15 residues. CDR3 sequence reads: CASSIRGAGNQPQHF. Here the CDR3 DNA reads TGTGCCAGTAGTATACGGGGGGCGGGCAATCAGCCCCAGCATTTT.

A note on this clone: Other DNA sequences in the same sample also yield this CDR3. V and J are TRBV20-1 and TRBJ2-7; TRBD2 might be the D (5 bases). From germline, CDR1 is DFQATT and CDR2 SNEGSKA (reference sequence). V shed 5 bases and J shed 4 bases, with 9 bases lying between them. This CDR3 comprises 11 residues. CDR3 loop: CSAVGEYEQYF. CDR3 bases: TGCAGTGCTGTCGGGGAGTACGAGCAGTACTTC.

This chain's CDR3 is CASSRGGFYEQYF. The CDR3 coding sequence is TGTGCCAGCAGTCGCGGGGGATTCTACGAGCAGTACTTC. This chain uses TRBV6-5 with TRBJ2-7; 7 nucleotides line up with TRBD2. J was trimmed by 3 bases and V by 5 bases; bases with no gene match: 4. Germline V gene data show CDR1 as MNHEY and CDR2 as SVGAGI. There are 13 residues in the CDR3.

CDR3 sequence reads: CASSFGVDTGELFF. CDR3 DNA sequence: TGTGCCAGCAGCTTTGGGGTGGACACCGGGGAGCTGTTTTTT. This sequence joins TRBV13 and TRBJ2-2, with D unresolved. Germline V gives CDR1 PRHDT, CDR2 FYEKMQ (reference sequence). The CDR3 has 14 amino acids. Trimming stripped 3 bases from V and 3 bases from J, with 8 bases between.